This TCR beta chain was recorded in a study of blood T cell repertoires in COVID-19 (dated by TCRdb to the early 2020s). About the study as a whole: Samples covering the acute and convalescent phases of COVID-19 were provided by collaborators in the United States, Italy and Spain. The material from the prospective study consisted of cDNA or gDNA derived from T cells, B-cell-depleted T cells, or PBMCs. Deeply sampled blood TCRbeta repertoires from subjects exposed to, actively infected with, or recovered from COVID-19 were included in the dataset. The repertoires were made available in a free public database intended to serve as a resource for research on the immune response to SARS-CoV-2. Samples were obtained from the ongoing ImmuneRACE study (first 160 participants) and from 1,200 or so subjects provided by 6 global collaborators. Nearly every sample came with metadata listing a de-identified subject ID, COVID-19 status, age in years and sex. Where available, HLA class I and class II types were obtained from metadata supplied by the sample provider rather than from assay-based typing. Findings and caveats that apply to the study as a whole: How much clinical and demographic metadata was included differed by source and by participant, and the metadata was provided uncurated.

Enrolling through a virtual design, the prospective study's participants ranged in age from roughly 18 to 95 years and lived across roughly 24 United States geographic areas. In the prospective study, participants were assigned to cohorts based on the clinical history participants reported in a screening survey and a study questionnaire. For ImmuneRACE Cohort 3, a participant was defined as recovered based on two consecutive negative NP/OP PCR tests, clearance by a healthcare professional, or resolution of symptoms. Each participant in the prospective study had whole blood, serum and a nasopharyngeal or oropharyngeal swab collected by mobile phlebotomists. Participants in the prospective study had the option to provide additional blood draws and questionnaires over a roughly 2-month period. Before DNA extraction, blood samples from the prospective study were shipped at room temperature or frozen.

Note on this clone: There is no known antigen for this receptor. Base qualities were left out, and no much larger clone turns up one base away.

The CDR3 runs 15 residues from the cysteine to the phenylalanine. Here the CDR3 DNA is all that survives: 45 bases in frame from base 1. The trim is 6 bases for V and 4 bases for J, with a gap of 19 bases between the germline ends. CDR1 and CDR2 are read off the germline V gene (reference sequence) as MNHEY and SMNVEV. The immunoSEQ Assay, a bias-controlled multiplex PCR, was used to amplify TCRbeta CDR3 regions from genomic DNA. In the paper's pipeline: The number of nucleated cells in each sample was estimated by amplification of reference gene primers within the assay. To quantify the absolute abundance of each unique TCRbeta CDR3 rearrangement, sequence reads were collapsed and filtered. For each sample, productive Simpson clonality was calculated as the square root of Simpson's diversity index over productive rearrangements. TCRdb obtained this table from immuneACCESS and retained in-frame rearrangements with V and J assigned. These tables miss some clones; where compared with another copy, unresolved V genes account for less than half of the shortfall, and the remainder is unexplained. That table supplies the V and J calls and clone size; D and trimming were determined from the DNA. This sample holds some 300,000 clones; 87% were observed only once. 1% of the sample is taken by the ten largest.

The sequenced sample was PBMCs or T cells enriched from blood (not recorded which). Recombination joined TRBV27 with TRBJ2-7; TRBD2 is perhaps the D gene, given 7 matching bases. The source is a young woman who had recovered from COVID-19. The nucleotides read TGTGCCAGCAGCCCCTTTTGGGGGGGCGAATACGAGCAGTACTTC. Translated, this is CASSPFWGGEYEQYF.